The entry below describes one TCR beta chain. The data were produced by immunoSEQ multiplex PCR, yet TCRdb's version contains in-frame clones alone and is incomplete. In the table there are roughly 120,000 clones, roughly 90% of which are singletons. This sample is drawn from a study of control samples from healthy donors and cancer patients. The material sequenced was blood. This TCR was sampled from a man aged 50 to 60 in good health.

CDR3 bases: TGCGCCAGCAGTGATCGGGTAGGGGGCGAGACCCAGTACTTC. It codes for CASSDRVGGETQYF. The chain uses TRBV10-2 and TRBJ2-5; 7 nucleotides agree with TRBD1. Looked up from germline, CDR1 is WSHSY and CDR2 is SAAADI. The CDR3 length is 14 residues. The ends lost 3 bases at V and 5 bases at J; junction bases unmatched: 6.